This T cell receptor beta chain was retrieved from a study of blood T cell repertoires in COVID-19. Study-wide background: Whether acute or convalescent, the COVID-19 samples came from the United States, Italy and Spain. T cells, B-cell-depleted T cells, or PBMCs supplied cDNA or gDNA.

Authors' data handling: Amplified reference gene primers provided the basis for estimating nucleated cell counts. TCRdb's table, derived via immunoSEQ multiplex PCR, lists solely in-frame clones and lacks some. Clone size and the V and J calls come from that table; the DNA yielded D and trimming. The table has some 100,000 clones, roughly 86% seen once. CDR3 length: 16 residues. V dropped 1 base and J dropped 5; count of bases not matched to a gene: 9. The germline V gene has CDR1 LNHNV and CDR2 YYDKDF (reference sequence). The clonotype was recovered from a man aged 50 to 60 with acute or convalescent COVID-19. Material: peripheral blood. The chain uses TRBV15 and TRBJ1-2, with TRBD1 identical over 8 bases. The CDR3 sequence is CATSRGSGGLGYGYTF. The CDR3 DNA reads TGTGCCACCAGCAGAGGTTCAGGGGGCTTAGGGTATGGCTACACCTTC. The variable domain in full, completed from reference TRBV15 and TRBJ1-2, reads DAMVIQNPRYQVTQFGKPVTLSCSQTLNHNVMYWYQQKSSQAPKLLFHYYDKDFNNEADTPDNFQSRRPNTSFCFLDIRSPGLGDTAMYLCATSRGSGGLGYGYTFGSGTRLTVV.